This T cell receptor (beta chain) was documented in a study of cytotoxic CD8 clonotypes in ibrutinib-treated CLL. Background on the study: Response samples came after a median 12 months of treatment, range 6 to 36.

Targeted sequencing depth ranged from 1 in 200,000 to 1 in 1 million T cells. TCRdb's copy holds only in-frame clones and misses some; the assay was immunoSEQ multiplex PCR. The sample lists 130,000 to 150,000 clones; around 80% were seen once. Germline V gene data show CDR1 as MNHNY and CDR2 as SVGAGI (reference sequence). Germline trimming cut 6 bases from V and 3 bases from J; bases unmatched to any gene: 7. This CDR3 has 16 residues. A note on this clone: Its antigen is unknown.

General study results and limits: Clonality went up at ibrutinib response and then declined back toward baseline at progression.

The chain links TRBV6-6 to TRBJ2-3; TRBD2 aligns across 12 bases. Sequencing used PBMCs, obtained after 12 months of ibrutinib treatment. This receptor was identified in a human donor with chronic lymphocytic leukemia. The chain's CDR3 is CASRTSGRVGTDTQYF. The DNA for the CDR3 is TGTGCCAGCAGGACTAGCGGGAGAGTGGGTACAGATACGCAGTATTTT.